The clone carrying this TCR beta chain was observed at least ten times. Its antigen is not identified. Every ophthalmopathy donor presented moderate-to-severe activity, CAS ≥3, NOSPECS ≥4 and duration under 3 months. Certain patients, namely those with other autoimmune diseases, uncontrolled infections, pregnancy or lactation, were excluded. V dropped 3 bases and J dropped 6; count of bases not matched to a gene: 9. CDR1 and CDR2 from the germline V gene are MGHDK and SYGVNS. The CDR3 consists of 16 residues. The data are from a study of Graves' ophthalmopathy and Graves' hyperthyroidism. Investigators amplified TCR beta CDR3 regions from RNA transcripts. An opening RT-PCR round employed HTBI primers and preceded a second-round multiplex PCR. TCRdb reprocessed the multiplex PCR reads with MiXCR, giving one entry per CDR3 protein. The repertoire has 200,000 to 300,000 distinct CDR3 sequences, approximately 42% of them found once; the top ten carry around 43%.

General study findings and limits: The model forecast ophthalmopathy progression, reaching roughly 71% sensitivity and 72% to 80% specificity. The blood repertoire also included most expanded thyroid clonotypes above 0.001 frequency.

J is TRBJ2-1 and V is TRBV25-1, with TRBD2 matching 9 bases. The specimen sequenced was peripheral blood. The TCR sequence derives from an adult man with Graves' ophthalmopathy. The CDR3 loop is CASSDALAGQPNEQFF. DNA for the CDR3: TGTGCCAGCAGTGACGCACTAGCGGGCCAGCCCAATGAGCAGTTCTTC.